This entry lists 10 T cell receptor beta chains sequenced from one sample in a study of T cell responses to AZD1222 COVID-19 vaccine. Method: immunoSEQ multiplex PCR; TCRdb's copy keeps in-frame clones and lacks some. This table has about 160,000 clones, 88% appearing once. Sequencing was performed on peripheral blood, taken on day 0 of AZD1222 vaccination. The receptors were sampled from an adult in good health.

The rearrangement uses TRBV19 and TRBJ2-1; D gene unclear. Trimming took 3 bases from V and 0 from J, leaving 9 bases between them. From germline, CDR1 is LNHDA and CDR2 SQIVND (reference sequence). The CDR3 has 15 residues. CDR3 amino acids: CASSMDGSSYNEQFF. The CDR3 DNA reads as TGTGCCAGTAGTATGGACGGAAGCTCCTACAATGAGCAGTTCTTC.

V is TRBV28 and J is TRBJ2-7; D may be TRBD1 (6 bases). CDR3 length: 17 residues. The V gene lost 7 bases and the J gene lost 4 bases, with 26 bases spanning the gap. Looked up from germline, CDR1 is MDHEN and CDR2 is SYDVKM. The CDR3 protein is CASTKPNLAQGKYEQYF. For the CDR3, the DNA is TGTGCCAGCACTAAACCAAACCTGGCCCAGGGGAAGTACGAGCAGTACTTC.

This clone came up a few times. The chain uses TRBV5-1 and TRBJ1-1; D not certain. Germline CDR1 reads SGHRS; CDR2 reads YFSETQ. V was trimmed by 4 bases and J by 6 bases, leaving 16 bases between them. This CDR3 is 14 amino acids long. The CDR3 is CASSIRVGFSEAFF. In nucleotides, the CDR3 is TGCGCCAGCAGCATCCGGGTCGGATTTTCTGAAGCTTTCTTT.

This clone was detected only once. CDR3 protein: CASSPIRGNTEAFF. The CDR3 DNA is TGCGCCAGCAGCCCCATTCGGGGCAACACTGAAGCTTTCTTT. The chain couples TRBV5-1 to TRBJ1-1; tentatively, D is TRBD1 (5 bases). This CDR3 is 14 amino acids long. Deletions cut 4 bases from V and 2 bases from J, with 12 bases between. Per the germline V gene, CDR1 is SGHRS and CDR2 is YFSETQ.

The J gene is TRBJ2-7, the V gene TRBV30; perhaps TRBD2 as D (6 bases). CDR3 length equals 14 residues. Trimming shortened V by 4 bases and J by 4 bases, and 17 bases separated the two germline ends. Germline V CDR1 and CDR2: GTSNPN, SVGIG (reference sequence). CDR3 sequence (DNA): TGTGCCTGGAACTTTCAGGCGGGGCTTTACGAGCAGTACTTC. Amino acids: CAWNFQAGLYEQYF.

The chain combines TRBV7-9 with TRBJ2-3; D call uncertain. V dropped 5 bases and J dropped 5 bases, with 11 bases sitting between them. The CDR3 loop spans 13 amino acids. Germline CDR1 SEHNR, CDR2 FQNEAQ (reference sequence). DNA of the CDR3: TGTGCCAGCAGCCCACGACGCGAAGATACGCAGTATTTT. Translating it yields CASSPRREDTQYF.

CDR3 sequence (DNA): TGTGCCAGCAGCCCGCCGGGGGTCGGAGAGACCCAGTACTTC. Its translation is CASSPPGVGETQYF. This chain uses TRBV7-9 with TRBJ2-5, with D possibly matching TRBD2 (6 bases). This CDR3 has 14 residues. The V gene lost 5 bases and the J gene lost 4 bases, with 14 bases spanning the gap. Looked up from germline, CDR1 is SEHNR and CDR2 is FQNEAQ (reference sequence). Supplemented by reference TRBV7-9 and TRBJ2-5, the full variable domain reads DTGVSQNPRHKITKRGQNVTFRCDPISEHNRLYWYRQTLGQGPEFLTYFQNEAQLEKSRLLSDRFSAERPKGSFSTLEIQRTEQGDSAMYLCASSPPGVGETQYFGPGTRLLVL.

The CDR3 DNA is TGTGCCAGCAGCTTGCCGGGGGGCGCTTCGGACACTGAAGCTTTCTTT. As protein: CASSLPGGASDTEAFF. The chain carries TRBV5-4 and TRBJ1-1, with D possibly matching TRBD1 (6 bases). In germline, CDR1 is SGHNT, CDR2 YYREEE (reference sequence). The V end was cut by 1 base, the J end by 3 bases, with 16 bases between. CDR3 size: 16 residues. Combining the CDR3 with reference TRBV5-4 and TRBJ1-1 gives the whole variable domain ETGVTQSPTHLIKTRGQQVTLRCSSQSGHNTVSWYQQALGQGPQFIFQYYREEENGRGNFPPRFSGLQFPNYSSELNVNALELDDSALYLCASSLPGGASDTEAFFGQGTRLTVV.

The V gene is TRBV5-1, the J gene TRBJ1-4; maybe TRBD1 (6 bases). Trimming left V 0 bases short and J 0 bases short, with 15 bases between. The germline V gene has CDR1 SGHRS and CDR2 YFSETQ. The CDR3 runs 18 residues. Here the CDR3 reads CASSLGLLTGATNEKLFF. Here the CDR3 DNA reads TGCGCCAGCAGCTTGGGGCTCTTGACAGGTGCAACTAATGAAAAACTGTTTTTT. The full variable domain, completed using reference TRBV5-1 and TRBJ1-4, is KAGVTQTPRYLIKTRGQQVTLSCSPISGHRSVSWYQQTPGQGLQFLFEYFSETQRNKGNFPGRFSGRQFSNSRSEMNVSTLELGDSALYLCASSLGLLTGATNEKLFFGSGTQLSVL.

The CDR3 loop is CASSQSSSYNSPLHF. CDR3 coding DNA: TGTGCCAGCAGCCAATCTAGCTCCTATAATTCACCCCTCCACTTT. The J gene is TRBJ1-6, the V gene TRBV14, with D uncertain. The V end lost 2 bases, the J end lost 0 bases, and 5 bases lay between the germline ends. This CDR3 contains 15 residues. Germline V gene lookup returns CDR1 SGHDN and CDR2 FVKESK. Together with reference TRBV14 and TRBJ1-6, the CDR3 gives the full variable domain: EAGVTQFPSHSVIEKGQTVTLRCDPISGHDNLYWYRRVMGKEIKFLLHFVKESKQDESGMPNNRFLAERTGGTYSTLKVQPAELEDSGVYFCASSQSSSYNSPLHFGNGTRLTVT.